This entry describes one TCR beta chain. It has no known antigen specificity. Base qualities are not provided; no much larger clone lies one nucleotide away. This sample was included in a study of blood T cell repertoires in COVID-19 (dated by TCRdb to between 2020 and 2021). In terms of the full investigation: Samples covering the acute and convalescent phases of COVID-19 were provided by collaborators in the United States, Italy and Spain. The dataset comprised deeply sampled blood TCRbeta repertoires from subjects exposed to, actively infected with, or recovered from COVID-19. Sample metadata almost always included a de-identified subject ID, COVID-19 status, age in years and sex. The samples were drawn from the first 160 participants of the ongoing ImmuneRACE study and from 950 to 1,500 subjects provided by 6 global collaborators. Where available, HLA class I and class II types were obtained from metadata supplied by the sample provider rather than from assay-based typing. A freely available public database, intended as a resource for researchers studying the immune response to SARS-CoV-2, is where the repertoires were released. The prospective study material was composed of cDNA or gDNA derived from T cells, B-cell-depleted T cells, or PBMCs. What the authors observed across the whole study: The quantity of clinical and demographic metadata differed by source and by participant and was supplied without curation.

In the prospective study, participants were about 18 to 95 years old, resided in fewer than 25 geographic areas of the United States, and were enrolled through a virtual design. To assign participants to cohorts, the prospective study relied on clinical history that participants themselves reported in a screening survey and a study questionnaire. Recovered participants in ImmuneRACE Cohort 3 were defined as having two consecutive negative NP/OP PCR tests, clearance from a healthcare professional, or resolution of symptoms. Mobile phlebotomists in the prospective study collected whole blood, serum and a nasopharyngeal or oropharyngeal swab from every participant. Participants in the prospective study had the option to provide additional blood draws and questionnaires over a 2-month period. Prospective study blood samples were shipped either frozen or at room temperature before DNA extraction. TCRbeta CDR3 regions were amplified from genomic DNA by means of the immunoSEQ Assay, a bias-controlled multiplex PCR. The study's own analysis went as follows. The number of nucleated cells in each sample was estimated from the amplification of reference gene primers within the assay. To quantify the absolute abundance of each unique TCRbeta CDR3 rearrangement, sequence reads were collapsed and filtered. For each sample, productive Simpson clonality was calculated as the square root of Simpson's diversity index over productive rearrangements. TCRdb carries this immuneACCESS record with in-frame sequences only. Its versions omit some clonotypes, under half of them owing to an unresolved V gene in the studies checked, with the rest unexplained. V, J and clone size reflect that table, while D and trimming were determined from the DNA. The sample records approximately 200,000 clones, 82% of which are singletons. Roughly 10% of the sample belongs to the ten largest clones.

The germline V end is reduced by 4 bases and the J end by 0 bases; junction bases left unmatched: 5. The germline V gene specifies SGHRS as CDR1 and YFSETQ as CDR2. The CDR3 contains 15 residues, cysteine and phenylalanine counted. The kept DNA is CDR3 alone, 45 bases in frame from the first base. Material: PBMCs or T cells enriched from blood (not recorded which). This sequence uses TRBV5-1 and TRBJ1-1, with 8 middle bases fitting TRBD1. The sequence came from a man aged 40-55 years who had recovered from COVID-19. In nucleotide form, the sequence is TGCGCCAGCAGCCCACTGGACAGGGTGAACACTGAAGCTTTCTTT. Translated, it reads CASSPLDRVNTEAFF.